The clone carrying this TCR beta chain was seen only a few times. Antigen: not known. This record belongs to a study of response to subunit inactivated influenza vaccine. Findings of the study overall: Each seasonal flu vaccination may recruit only limited new T cells, authors suggested.

Unmatched junction bases numbered 13, after V lost 9 bases and J lost 8 bases. Germline V CDR1 and CDR2: LNHDA, SQIVND (reference sequence). CDR3 size: 15 residues. TCRdb reanalysed the RT-PCR reads using MiXCR and keeps one entry per CDR3 protein. The table has 800,000 or so distinct CDR3 sequences, around 20% seen once. This sequence was found in a man aged 45 to 65 who received an inactivated influenza vaccine. The V and J genes are TRBV19 and TRBJ2-1; 10 bases line up with TRBD2. The source material was PBMCs from blood, sampled more than 4 days after vaccination. Written as DNA, the CDR3 is TGTGCCAGCAGAGAGGTAGCGGGAGGCGGAGATGAGCAGTTCTTC. The encoded protein is CASREVAGGGDEQFF.